The rows below give T cell receptor beta chains drawn from one sample of a study of blood T cell repertoires in COVID-19. Some clones are missing from TCRdb's copy, which holds only in-frame ones; the method was immunoSEQ multiplex PCR. Here the sample spans 300,000 to 350,000 clones, approximately 88% being singletons. The sequenced sample consisted of peripheral blood. The source is a woman between 25 and 40 years old with COVID-19, enrolled during active disease. Each CDR3 is given with its conserved first and last residue. Fields, in order: J gene, clone size, V gene, D gene, CDR3 protein, CDR3 DNA. The D gene is left open where the match is weak. Part of the rows lack a size; the others show once, few, many or a class for expanded clones.

TRBJ1-3,few,TRBV7-8,-,CASSLYRQSSGNTIYF,TGTGCCAGCAGCCTCTATCGACAGAGCTCTGGAAACACCATATATTTT
TRBJ1-5,-,TRBV19,-,CASGQTNSNQPQHF,TGTGCCAGTGGACAGACTAATAGCAATCAGCCCCAGCATTTT
TRBJ1-2,-,TRBV4-1,-,CASSPPDRYYGYTF,TGCGCCAGCAGCCCACCCGACAGATACTATGGCTACACCTTC
TRBJ2-1,-,TRBV29-1,-,CSVDSPGEQFF,TGCAGCGTTGATAGCCCGGGTGAGCAGTTCTTC
TRBJ1-3,-,TRBV19,TRBD1,CASSSPTGGSGNTIYF,TGTGCCAGTAGTTCACCGACAGGGGGCTCTGGAAACACCATATATTTT
TRBJ1-4,-,TRBV6-5,TRBD1,CASSRDRGREKLFF,TGTGCCAGCAGTCGGGACAGGGGCCGCGAAAAACTGTTTTTT
TRBJ2-2,-,TRBV6-2/TRBV6-3,-,CASSLARTGELFF,TGTGCCAGCAGCCTGGCCCGAACCGGGGAGCTGTTTTTT
TRBJ1-1,-,TRBV28,-,CASSPGGGTRTEAFF,TGTGCCAGCAGCCCCGGGGGGGGGACCCGGACTGAAGCTTTCTTT
TRBJ1-5,-,TRBV10-3,-,CAISGGRDSNQPQHF,TGTGCCATCAGTGGGGGCAGGGATAGCAATCAGCCCCAGCATTTT
TRBJ1-5,-,TRBV9,-,CASSAGGAGNQPQHF,TGTGCCAGCAGCGCCGGAGGGGCAGGGAATCAGCCCCAGCATTTT
TRBJ2-1,-,TRBV4-1,-,CASSVRDTDNEQFF,TGCGCCAGCAGCGTCCGGGACACCGACAATGAGCAGTTCTTC
TRBJ2-3,-,TRBV7-7,-,CASSFRLTDTQYF,TGTGCTAGCAGCTTTAGACTCACAGATACGCAGTATTTT
TRBJ2-2,-,TRBV7-8,TRBD2,CASSPGTSGPGELFF,TGTGCCAGCAGCCCAGGGACTAGCGGGCCCGGGGAGCTGTTTTTT
TRBJ2-6,-,TRBV5-5,-,CASLLGGARSGANVLTF,TGTGCCAGCCTGCTAGGAGGGGCCCGCTCTGGGGCCAACGTCCTGACTTTC
TRBJ2-3,-,TRBV9,TRBD2,CASSVEAGGTTADTQYF,TGTGCCAGCAGCGTAGAGGCGGGGGGGACCACCGCAGATACGCAGTATTTT
TRBJ2-3,-,TRBV20-1,-,CSVPNSGTQYF,TGCAGTGTGCCAAATAGCGGAACGCAGTATTTT
TRBJ2-1,-,TRBV7-9,TRBD1,CASSRDSGVFLYNEQFF,TGTGCCAGCAGCCGGGACAGTGGAGTCTTTCTCTACAATGAGCAGTTCTTC
TRBJ1-2,-,TRBV25-1,-,CASSEWDEGHGYTF,TGTGCCAGCAGTGAATGGGATGAGGGCCATGGCTACACCTTC
TRBJ1-2,-,TRBV19,-,CASSLGQLYGYTF,TGTGCCAGTAGTCTCGGACAGCTCTATGGCTACACCTTC
TRBJ1-5,few,TRBV28,TRBD1,CAIKPSGTGANQPQHF,TGTGCCATCAAACCCTCCGGGACAGGGGCAAATCAGCCCCAGCATTTT
TRBJ2-3,-,TRBV5-5,TRBD2,CASSLLLAGGQDTQYF,TGTGCCAGCAGCTTGCTCTTAGCGGGGGGGCAGGATACGCAGTATTTT
TRBJ2-3,-,TRBV7-8,-,CASSLLSRTDTQYF,TGTGCCAGCAGCTTGTTAAGTAGAACAGATACGCAGTATTTT
TRBJ2-5,-,TRBV5-6,-,CASSPSGVQETQYF,TGTGCCAGCAGCCCCTCCGGGGTTCAAGAGACCCAGTACTTC
TRBJ1-6,-,TRBV2,TRBD1,CASRADRGYSPLHF,TGTGCCAGCAGGGCAGACAGGGGGTATTCACCCCTCCACTTT
TRBJ2-5,once,TRBV6-6,-,CASRVQGGETQYF,TGTGCCAGCAGGGTACAGGGAGGGGAGACCCAGTACTTC
TRBJ2-7,once,TRBV4-1,TRBD1,CASSHGQAGTYEQYF,TGCGCCAGCAGCCATGGACAGGCTGGAACCTACGAGCAGTACTTC
TRBJ2-2,-,TRBV11-3,-,CASSFGTQHTGELFF,TGTGCCAGCAGCTTCGGGACACAGCACACCGGGGAGCTGTTTTTT
TRBJ1-5,-,TRBV7-8,-,CASSLAVQGGQPQHF,TGTGCCAGCAGCTTAGCCGTACAGGGTGGTCAGCCCCAGCATTTT
TRBJ2-7,-,TRBV5-4,TRBD1,CASSPGTGVYEQYF,TGTGCCAGCAGCCCAGGGACAGGGGTTTACGAGCAGTACTTC
TRBJ2-1,-,TRBV20-1,-,CSATTYNEQFF,TGCAGTGCTACTACCTACAATGAGCAGTTCTTC
TRBJ2-5,-,TRBV28,-,CASSFTAGGETQYF,TGTGCCAGCAGTTTTACCGCCGGGGGAGAGACCCAGTACTTC
TRBJ1-3,-,TRBV4-2,-,CASSQSDNSGNTIYF,TGTGCCAGCAGCCAGTCGGACAACTCTGGAAACACCATATATTTT
TRBJ2-2,-,TRBV25-1,TRBD1,CASSTNRGHLVTGELFF,TGTGCCAGCAGTACCAACAGGGGACATTTGGTCACCGGGGAGCTGTTTTTT
TRBJ2-2,-,TRBV28,-,CASRPSPRGTGELFF,TGTGCCAGCCGCCCGTCACCGCGAGGCACCGGGGAGCTGTTTTTT
TRBJ2-5,-,TRBV5-4,TRBD2,CASSLVASGGAKEETQYF,TGTGCCAGCAGCTTGGTGGCTAGCGGGGGGGCCAAGGAGGAGACCCAGTACTTC
TRBJ2-1,-,TRBV9,TRBD2,CASSPKAAGGEQFF,TGTGCCAGCAGCCCGAAGGCTGCGGGGGGTGAGCAGTTCTTC
TRBJ1-4,-,TRBV5-3,-,CARSGIPRGSNEKLFF,TGTGCCAGAAGCGGAATACCCCGGGGAAGTAATGAAAAACTGTTTTTT
TRBJ2-3,-,TRBV7-2,TRBD2,CASSRGGGDTQYF,TGTGCCAGCAGCCGGGGCGGGGGAGATACGCAGTATTTT
TRBJ1-4,-,TRBV2,-,CASSGVGVVVANEKLFF,TGTGCCAGCAGTGGGGTAGGGGTAGTTGTGGCTAATGAAAAACTGTTTTTT
TRBJ1-6,-,TRBV14,-,CASSPPGHSPLHF,TGTGCCAGCAGCCCTCCAGGGCATTCACCCCTCCACTTT
TRBJ2-2,-,TRBV5-4,TRBD1,CATSASGTAANTGELFF,TGTGCCACCAGCGCCTCTGGGACAGCCGCGAACACCGGGGAGCTGTTTTTT
TRBJ1-2,once,TRBV28,-,CASRTVYGYTF,TGTGCCAGCAGAACAGTCTATGGCTACACCTTC
TRBJ1-2,-,TRBV3-1/TRBV3-2,TRBD1,CASSPRDRRNYGYTF,TGTGCCAGCAGCCCCCGGGACAGAAGGAACTATGGCTACACCTTC
TRBJ2-5,-,TRBV7-2,TRBD2,CASSPTSGGAETQYF,TGTGCCAGCAGCCCGACTAGCGGGGGGGCGGAGACCCAGTACTTC
TRBJ2-5,-,TRBV7-9,TRBD2,CASSSLAVLQETQYF,TGTGCCAGCAGCTCCCTAGCGGTACTCCAAGAGACCCAGTACTTC
TRBJ2-5,-,TRBV6-5,TRBD1,CASSRAIRGQETQYF,TGTGCCAGCAGCCGCGCGATCAGGGGGCAAGAGACCCAGTACTTC
TRBJ2-5,-,TRBV27,TRBD1,CASSLSGQQKETQYF,TGTGCCAGCAGTTTATCGGGACAGCAGAAAGAGACCCAGTACTTC
TRBJ2-7,-,TRBV25-1,-,CAPQHSFNSYEQYF,TGTGCCCCCCAGCACAGCTTTAACTCCTACGAGCAGTACTTC
TRBJ1-2,-,TRBV7-9,-,CASSLDEGGYTF,TGTGCCAGCAGCTTGGACGAGGGAGGCTACACCTTC
TRBJ2-3,-,TRBV12-3/TRBV12-4,-,CASSQGPGGSQYF,TGTGCCAGCAGTCAGGGCCCCGGGGGATCGCAGTATTTT
TRBJ1-3,-,TRBV7-9,TRBD1,CASSSASWGQGNTIYF,TGTGCCAGCAGCTCAGCTTCGTGGGGACAGGGAAACACCATATATTTT
TRBJ1-6,-,TRBV5-1,-,CASSLGDRLNSPLHF,TGCGCCAGCAGCTTGGGAGACAGGCTGAATTCACCCCTCCACTTT
TRBJ2-7,-,TRBV2,-,CASAGRAYEQYF,TGTGCCAGCGCGGGACGGGCCTACGAGCAGTACTTC